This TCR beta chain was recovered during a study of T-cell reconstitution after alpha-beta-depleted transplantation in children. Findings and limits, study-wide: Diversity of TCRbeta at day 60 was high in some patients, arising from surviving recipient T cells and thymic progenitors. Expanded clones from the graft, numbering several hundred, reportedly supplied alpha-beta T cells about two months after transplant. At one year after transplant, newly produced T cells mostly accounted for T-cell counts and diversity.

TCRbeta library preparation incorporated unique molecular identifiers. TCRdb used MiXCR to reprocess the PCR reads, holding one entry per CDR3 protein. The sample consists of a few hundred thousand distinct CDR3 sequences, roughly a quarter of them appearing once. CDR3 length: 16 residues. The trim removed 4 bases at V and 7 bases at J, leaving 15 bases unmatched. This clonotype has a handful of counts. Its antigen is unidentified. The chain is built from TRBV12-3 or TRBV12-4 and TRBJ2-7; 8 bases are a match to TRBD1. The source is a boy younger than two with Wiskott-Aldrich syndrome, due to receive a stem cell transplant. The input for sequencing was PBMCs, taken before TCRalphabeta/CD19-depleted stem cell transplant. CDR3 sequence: CASSSGTGVMPREQYF. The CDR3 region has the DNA TGTGCCAGCAGTTCCGGGACAGGCGTAATGCCCAGGGAGCAGTACTTC.